This entry concerns a single TCR beta chain. TCRdb keeps only in-frame clones here, not all; method: immunoSEQ multiplex PCR. The table records around 35,000 clones, roughly 72% of them present only once. The data are from a study of STAT5B mutations in CD4+ large granular lymphocyte leukemia. The CDR3 length is 14 residues. V shed 1 base and J shed 3 bases, with 10 bases lying between them. Germline CDR1 SGHTA, CDR2 FQGNSA. The chain employs TRBV7-2 and TRBJ2-7; D is uncertain. Sequencing was done on a sample of CD4+ T cells from blood buffy coats. This receptor was identified in a human donor in good health. The CDR3 region has the DNA TGTGCCAGCAGCTTAGTTACTCCTGACTACGAGCAGTACTTC. It encodes CASSLVTPDYEQYF.